These 30 T cell receptor beta chains were sequenced from one sample in a study of response to subunit inactivated influenza vaccine. TCRdb passed the RT-PCR reads through MiXCR, listing each CDR3 protein once. The sample consists of more than 550,000 distinct CDR3 sequences, around 11% of them appearing once. The sample in question was PBMCs from blood, obtained on the day of vaccination. The receptors derive from a man aged 45-65 years who received an inactivated influenza vaccine.

J is TRBJ2-3 and V is TRBV14, with 7 bases matching TRBD1. V shed 4 bases and J 6 bases; nucleotides not matched to a gene: 22. Per the germline V gene, CDR1 is SGHDN and CDR2 is FVKESK. The CDR3 extends over 19 amino acids. For the CDR3, the DNA is TGTGCCAGCAGCCCGAAGTTTCTTCTGACAGGGCCTGAGAGGGATACGCAGTATTTT. This codes for CASSPKFLLTGPERDTQYF.

In this sample, this clonotype turned up many times. This sequence joins TRBV4-2 and TRBJ1-5, with D hard to call. Between the trimmed V and J ends, which lost 0 bases and 1 base, there was a span of 4 bases. Germline V gene data show CDR1 as LGHNA and CDR2 as YNFKEQ. The length of the CDR3 is 14 residues. In DNA form, the CDR3 reads TGTGCCAGCAGCCAAGACAGGAGCAATCAGCCCCAGCATTTT. Translated, it gives CASSQDRSNQPQHF.

This chain links TRBV5-1 with TRBJ1-1, with D hard to call. The length of the CDR3 is 12 residues. V was shortened by 4 bases and J by 3 bases, with 7 bases between the two germline ends. Germline V gene lookup returns CDR1 SGHRS and CDR2 YFSETQ. The CDR3 loop reads CASSALDTEAFF. The DNA for the CDR3 is TGCGCCAGCAGCGCCTTGGACACTGAAGCTTTCTTT.

This clonotype occurred a few times. V usage is TRBV4-3 and J usage is TRBJ2-3; a possible D gene is TRBD1 (5 bases). This CDR3 spans 17 amino acids. Trimming stripped 0 bases from V and 0 bases from J, with 13 bases between. Germline loops: CDR1 LGHNA, CDR2 YSLEER. In DNA, the CDR3 is TGCGCCAGCAGCCAAGAGGAAGGGGCTGTTAGCACAGATACGCAGTATTTT. This encodes CASSQEEGAVSTDTQYF.

The chain recombines TRBV6-5 with TRBJ2-5; a weak D match, TRBD1 (6 bases). From germline, CDR1 is MNHEY and CDR2 SVGAGI. V shed 2 bases and J shed 4 bases, with 11 bases lying between them. The CDR3 consists of 14 residues. The CDR3, as DNA: TGTGCCAGCAGTTACGGTAGAGGGGGAGAGACCCAGTACTTC. This sequence encodes CASSYGRGGETQYF.

This clonotype was seen only a few times. The DNA of the CDR3 is TGTGCCAGCAGTTTATTCAAGTACACCGGGGAGCTGTTTTTT. Encoded protein: CASSLFKYTGELFF. V is TRBV12-3 or TRBV12-4 and J is TRBJ2-2; no clear D gene. The CDR3 length is 14 residues. Trimming left V 2 bases short and J 3 bases short, with 7 bases between.

The J gene is TRBJ2-3, the V gene TRBV30; D gene ambiguous. V lost 3 bases, J lost 4 bases, and 11 bases lay in between. This CDR3 comprises 13 residues. Germline V gene lookup returns CDR1 GTSNPN and CDR2 SVGIG (reference sequence). As DNA, the CDR3 is TGTGCCTGGAGAATATGGGCGGCAGATACGCAGTATTTT. Its protein is CAWRIWAADTQYF.

The chain uses TRBV20-1 and TRBJ2-1, with D tentatively TRBD1 (6 bases). The CDR3 has 15 residues. CDR1 DFQATT and CDR2 SNEGSKA come from the germline V gene (reference sequence). V was shortened by 0 bases and J by 6 bases, with 15 bases between the two germline ends. CDR3 bases: TGCAGTGCTAGAGACTATGAACGGGACACCAATGAGCAGTTCTTC. It is translated as CSARDYERDTNEQFF.

This clonotype was counted ten times or more. At one end, the junction sequence differs from germline, possibly due to a read error. V and J are TRBV7-2 and TRBJ2-7, with D possibly called TRBD1 or TRBD2 (6 bases each). From germline, CDR1 is SGHTA and CDR2 FQGNSA. The CDR3 is 15 amino acids. Here the CDR3 DNA reads TGCGCCAGCAGCTTGGGGGGACAAAACTCCTACGAGCAGTACTTC. Its protein product is CASSLGGQNSYEQYF.

The gene calls are TRBV15 and TRBJ2-6, with a possible D match to TRBD1 (6 bases). Germline V gene sequence: CDR1 LNHNV, CDR2 YYDKDF (reference sequence). V gave up 3 bases and J gave up 0 bases, with 9 bases separating them. The CDR3 has 16 amino acids. The chain's CDR3 is CATSRDRNSGANVLTF. The CDR3 nucleotides read TGTGCCACCAGCAGGGACAGAAACTCTGGGGCCAACGTCCTGACTTTC.

CDR3 DNA: TGTGCCAGCAGCCATCAATACGAGCAGTACTTC. Its translation is CASSHQYEQYF. The rearrangement links TRBV3-1 to TRBJ2-7, with D unresolved. Trimming took 3 bases from V and 4 from J, leaving 4 bases between them. The CDR3 consists of 11 residues. Germline CDR1 and CDR2: LGHDT and YNNKEL (reference sequence).

V usage is TRBV6-2 or TRBV6-3 and J usage is TRBJ2-7; 12 positions match TRBD2. This CDR3 spans 17 amino acids. With 0 bases clipped from V and 5 bases from J, the junction kept 8 bases outside the gene matches. The germline gives CDR1 MNHEY, CDR2 SVGEGT. The CDR3 is CASSYSPLAGGLDEQYF. In DNA form, the CDR3 reads TGTGCCAGCAGTTACTCGCCACTAGCGGGAGGTCTCGACGAGCAGTACTTC.

The chain joins TRBV21-1 to TRBJ1-5. TRBV21-1 is annotated as a pseudogene. The CDR3 consists of 13 residues. The CDR3 DNA reads TGTGCCAGCAGCACTTATAGCAATCAGCCCCAGCATTTT. Translating it yields CASSTYSNQPQHF.

This clonotype came up a few times. The chain joins TRBV20-1 to TRBJ2-3; maybe TRBD1 (6 bases). V was cut by 2 bases and J by 2 bases, with 20 bases left in between. CDR1 is DFQATT and CDR2 is SNEGSKA in the germline V gene (reference sequence). The CDR3 runs to 17 residues. This CDR3 is CSARLRDYRAFTDTQYF. Here the CDR3 DNA reads TGCAGTGCTAGACTACGAGATTACAGGGCTTTCACAGATACGCAGTATTTT.

At least ten counts were recorded for this clonotype. DNA for the CDR3: TGTGCCAGCAGGGGGGAAAACTACGAGCAGTACTTC. Its translation is CASRGENYEQYF. The J gene is TRBJ2-7, the V gene TRBV6-5; D is possibly TRBD1 or TRBD2 (5 bases each). The CDR3 loop spans 12 amino acids. Germline CDR1 MNHEY, CDR2 SVGAGI. Trimming stripped 6 bases from V and 3 bases from J, with 9 bases between.

This clonotype was picked up a small number of times. The rearrangement uses TRBV7-2 and TRBJ2-7; D is uncertain. CDR3 length: 13 amino acids. Trimming removed 5 bases at V and 3 bases at J, with 11 bases between. Germline V gene sequence: CDR1 SGHTA, CDR2 FQGNSA. The CDR3 reads CASSARPSYEQYF. CDR3 nucleotides: TGTGCCAGCAGCGCGCGACCAAGCTACGAGCAGTACTTC.

The sample holds a few counts of this clonotype. CDR3: CSLAGGDQETQYF. In DNA form, the CDR3 reads TGCAGTCTAGCGGGAGGGGACCAAGAGACCCAGTACTTC. This chain uses TRBV20-1 with TRBJ2-5, with 12 positions matching TRBD2. The CDR3 length is 13 residues. The ends lost 8 bases at V and 0 bases at J; junction bases unmatched: 1. CDR1 and CDR2 from the germline V gene are DFQATT and SNEGSKA (reference sequence).

J is TRBJ1-3 and V is TRBV12-3 or TRBV12-4; D gene unclear. The CDR3 is 13 amino acids. The V end was cut by 2 bases, the J end by 3 bases, with 5 bases between. Here the CDR3 reads CASSLLGGNTIYF. The CDR3 DNA follows: TGTGCCAGCAGTTTATTGGGTGGAAACACCATATATTTT.

The V call is TRBV15, the J call TRBJ2-1, with 7 bases matching TRBD1. This CDR3 has 16 amino acids. Germline CDR1 is LNHNV and CDR2 is YYDKDF (reference sequence). V trimming: 0 bases; J trimming: 4 bases; junction bases outside the gene matches: 6. CDR3 in amino acids: CATSRDMGQIYNEQFF. As DNA, the CDR3 is TGTGCCACCAGCAGAGATATGGGACAGATATACAATGAGCAGTTCTTC.

This clonotype was observed a few times. V gene TRBV5-1 combines with J gene TRBJ2-1, with D unresolved. V lost 6 bases and J 4 bases, leaving 17 bases between the germline ends. Germline lookup yields CDR1 SGHRS and CDR2 YFSETQ. The CDR3 sequence is 15 residues long. CDR3 DNA: TGCGCCAGCACGTGGACGGACGACGGTTACAATGAGCAGTTCTTC. Translating it yields CASTWTDDGYNEQFF.

This chain joins TRBV29-1 and TRBJ2-1, with 13 bases fitting TRBD2. V dropped 5 bases and J dropped 8; count of bases not matched to a gene: 9. Germline CDR1 reads SQVTM; CDR2 reads ANQGSEA. The CDR3 length is 15 residues. The CDR3 is CSVKILAGGVDEQFF. The CDR3 DNA sequence: TGCAGCGTTAAAATACTAGCGGGGGGGGTCGATGAGCAGTTCTTC.

This clonotype showed up just a few times. J is TRBJ2-2 and V is TRBV5-1, with TRBD2 identical over 7 bases. V was pared by 3 bases and J by 4 bases, with 6 bases of the junction left unmatched. The CDR3 sequence is 15 residues long. CDR1 and CDR2 from the germline V gene are SGHRS and YFSETQ. The CDR3 spells CASSSTSAGTGELFF. The CDR3 nucleotides are TGCGCCAGCAGCTCAACTAGCGCTGGCACCGGGGAGCTGTTTTTT.

The sample holds many counts of this clonotype. The rearrangement uses TRBV7-4 and TRBJ2-7; 9 nucleotides align to TRBD1. This CDR3 has 14 amino acids. Germline values: CDR1 SGHVT, CDR2 SQSDAQ. The V gene end was trimmed by 7 bases and the J gene end by 6 bases; junction bases not matched to a gene: 10. The CDR3 reads CASKLGTGRSEQYF. The CDR3 DNA reads as TGTGCCAGCAAGTTGGGGACAGGGAGGAGCGAGCAGTACTTC.

This clonotype was seen many times. The chain is built from TRBV7-9 and TRBJ2-7; no definite D call. CDR1 is SEHNR, CDR2 FQNEAQ, per germline (reference sequence). V dropped 2 bases and J dropped 0 bases, with 8 bases sitting between them. This CDR3 has 14 residues. The CDR3 loop is CASSLSFFSYEQYF. In DNA form, the CDR3 reads TGTGCCAGCAGCTTAAGCTTCTTCTCCTACGAGCAGTACTTC.

This clonotype was observed a few times. CDR3 sequence (DNA): TGCAGCGCCCGAGGGGGCGATGGCTACACCTTC. Amino acid sequence: CSARGGDGYTF. The chain carries TRBV29-1 and TRBJ1-2, with 7 bases matching TRBD1. CDR1 SQVTM and CDR2 ANQGSEA come from the germline V gene. This CDR3 is built from 11 residues. Germline trimming cut 7 bases from V and 6 bases from J; bases unmatched to any gene: 5.

The sample holds a few counts of this clonotype. This CDR3 is CASSSDRGYGYTF. The CDR3 coding sequence is TGTGCCAGCAGCTCCGACAGGGGCTATGGCTACACCTTC. The rearrangement uses TRBV7-2 and TRBJ1-2, with TRBD1 identical over 8 bases. Trimming at V came to 4 bases and at J to 4 bases, leaving 2 bases not matched to a gene. The CDR3 has 13 amino acids. CDR1 is SGHTA and CDR2 is FQGNSA in the germline V gene.

The CDR3 DNA is TGTGCCAGCAGTTACTCGAGGGAGGTGGGGGACACCGGGGAGCTGTTTTTT. This translates into CASSYSREVGDTGELFF. V usage is TRBV6-5 and J usage is TRBJ2-2; possible D gene TRBD2, 6 bases. The CDR3 loop spans 17 amino acids. The V end lost 0 bases, the J end lost 3 bases, and 14 bases lay between the germline ends. Germline V gives CDR1 MNHEY, CDR2 SVGAGI.

The rearrangement joins TRBV28 to TRBJ2-7; 9 positions match TRBD1. This CDR3 is built from 15 residues. Trimming cost V 5 bases and J 4 bases; bases outside gene matches: 9. Germline loops: CDR1 MDHEN, CDR2 SYDVKM. CDR3 region: CASSPQTGGRYEQYF. Written as DNA, the CDR3 is TGTGCCAGCAGTCCCCAGACAGGGGGTAGATACGAGCAGTACTTC.

The chain links TRBV3-1 to TRBJ2-3; 10 bases fit TRBD1. Germline V CDR1 and CDR2: LGHDT, YNNKEL (reference sequence). This CDR3 contains 16 residues. The V and J ends lost 3 bases and 3 bases, in that order; junction bases with no gene match: 6. Here the CDR3 DNA reads TGTGCCAGCAGCCAGGAACCGGGACAGGGGACAGATACGCAGTATTTT. Translated: CASSQEPGQGTDTQYF.

This sequence joins TRBV7-9 and TRBJ2-1, with 11 bases identical to TRBD2. The germline V gene encodes CDR1 SEHNR and CDR2 FQNEAQ (reference sequence). The CDR3 has 13 residues. The ends lost 6 bases at V and 8 bases at J; junction bases unmatched: 3. CDR3 coding DNA: TGTGCCAGCAGGACTAGCGGGGCTTATGAGCAGTTCTTC. Its protein product is CASRTSGAYEQFF.